What follows are 10 T cell receptor beta chains derived from one specimen sequenced in a study of identifying expanded T cells in peripheral blood. Data came from immunoSEQ multiplex PCR; TCRdb stores just in-frame clones and leaves some out. The sample consists of approximately 81,000 clones, roughly 84% of them appearing once. Sequenced sample: blood. These receptors originate from a person aged 18 to 75 in good health.

V and J are TRBV19 and TRBJ1-2; D may be TRBD1 (6 bases). Trimming removed 5 bases at V and 3 bases at J, with 16 bases between. This CDR3 contains 15 residues. The germline CDR1 and CDR2 sequences are LNHDA and SQIVND (reference sequence). The CDR3 sequence is CASSPSLDSHYGYTF. CDR3 DNA: TGTGCCAGTAGTCCGTCATTGGACAGCCACTATGGCTACACCTTC.

This clone was seen only once. This chain joins TRBV9 and TRBJ2-1; TRBD2 agrees at 11 bases. Germline CDR1 SGDLS, CDR2 YYNGEE. J was trimmed by 4 bases and V by 4 bases; bases with no gene match: 4. The CDR3 extends over 15 amino acids. CDR3 sequence (DNA): TGTGCCAGCAGCTCCCTAGCGGGAGGTTACAATGAGCAGTTCTTC. Translating it yields CASSSLAGGYNEQFF.

V and J are TRBV27 and TRBJ2-6; either TRBD1 or TRBD2 may supply D (5 bases each). In germline, CDR1 is MNHEY, CDR2 SMNVEV (reference sequence). This CDR3 comprises 18 residues. Between the trimmed V and J ends, which lost 4 bases and 0 bases, there was a span of 16 bases. The CDR3 region has the DNA TGTGCCAGCAGTTCGGGACGGAACCCCCTCTCTGGGGCCAACGTCCTGACTTTC. This sequence encodes CASSSGRNPLSGANVLTF.

This clone came up once. V usage is TRBV4-3 and J usage is TRBJ2-7, with TRBD2 identical over 12 bases. Germline CDR1 is LGHNA and CDR2 is YSLEER. This CDR3 is 16 amino acids long. Trimming removed 3 bases from V and 2 bases from J; junction bases left unmatched: 5. The CDR3 DNA reads as TGCGCCAGCAGCCATAGGACTAGCGGGGTTACCTACGAGCAGTACTTC. It encodes CASSHRTSGVTYEQYF.

The J gene is TRBJ1-5, the V gene TRBV20-1; D uncertain. Germline V gene lookup returns CDR1 DFQATT and CDR2 SNEGSKA (reference sequence). V shed 3 bases and J shed 6 bases, with 6 bases lying between them. The CDR3 runs to 11 residues. The CDR3 bases are TGCAGTGCTAGTAACGCTCAGCCCCAGCATTTT. It encodes CSASNAQPQHF.

The chain recombines TRBV5-6 with TRBJ1-1, with a possible D match to TRBD1 (6 bases). Trimming took off 0 bases at V and 5 bases at J, with 17 bases between the two ends. Germline assignment: CDR1 SGHDT and CDR2 YYEEEE. CDR3 length equals 16 residues. CDR3 sequence: CASSLGQGRFGTEAFF. The CDR3 bases are TGTGCCAGCAGCTTGGGGCAGGGGAGATTTGGTACTGAAGCTTTCTTT.

V is TRBV5-1 and J is TRBJ2-7; 7 bases match TRBD2. The CDR3 loop spans 14 amino acids. The germline CDR1 and CDR2 sequences are SGHRS and YFSETQ. Unmatched junction bases numbered 4, after V lost 1 base and J lost 3 bases. The CDR3 region has the DNA TGCGCCAGCAGCTTGCTAGCGGCGGACTACGAGCAGTACTTC. Encoded protein: CASSLLAADYEQYF.

The chain uses TRBV27 and TRBJ2-7, with a weak D call TRBD1 (5 bases). The germline CDR1 and CDR2 sequences are MNHEY and SMNVEV (reference sequence). The CDR3 is 16 amino acids. The ends were cut back, 2 bases at V and 3 bases at J, with 17 bases in the middle. CDR3 nucleotide sequence: TGTGCCAGCAGTTTAAGGGCCAAGGGGTTGGGCTACGAGCAGTACTTC. This gives the protein CASSLRAKGLGYEQYF.

The chain couples TRBV5-1 to TRBJ1-5; no clear D gene. CDR3 size: 13 residues. V was clipped by 0 bases and J by 6 bases, with 7 bases between them. Per germline, CDR1 SGHRS and CDR2 YFSETQ. The CDR3 is CASSLGESQPQHF. DNA of the CDR3: TGCGCCAGCAGCTTGGGGGAGTCTCAGCCCCAGCATTTT. The full variable domain, completed using reference TRBV5-1 and TRBJ1-5, is KAGVTQTPRYLIKTRGQQVTLSCSPISGHRSVSWYQQTPGQGLQFLFEYFSETQRNKGNFPGRFSGRQFSNSRSEMNVSTLELGDSALYLCASSLGESQPQHFGDGTRLSIL.

The chain has TRBV4-1 and TRBJ1-2, with a possible D match to TRBD1 (6 bases). Trimming took off 1 base at V and 8 bases at J, with 17 bases between the two ends. Germline V lookup: CDR1 MGHRA, CDR2 YSYEKL. CDR3 length: 15 amino acids. The CDR3 reads CASSQGSGASAGYTF. For the CDR3, the DNA is TGCGCCAGCAGCCAAGGTTCGGGGGCCTCCGCCGGCTACACCTTC.